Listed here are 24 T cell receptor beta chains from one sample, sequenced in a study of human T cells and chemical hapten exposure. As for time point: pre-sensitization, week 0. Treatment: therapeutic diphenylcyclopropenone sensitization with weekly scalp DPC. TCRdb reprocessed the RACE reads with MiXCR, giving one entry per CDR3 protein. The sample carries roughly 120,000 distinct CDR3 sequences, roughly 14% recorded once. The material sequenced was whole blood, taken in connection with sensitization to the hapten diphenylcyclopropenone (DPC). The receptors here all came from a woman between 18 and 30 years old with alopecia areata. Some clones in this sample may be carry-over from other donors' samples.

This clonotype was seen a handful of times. CDR3 loop: CASSYEGGYTYEQYF. The CDR3 nucleotides read TGTGCCAGCAGTTACGAAGGGGGCTATACCTACGAGCAGTACTTC. The rearrangement links TRBV6-6 to TRBJ2-7, with 7 positions matching TRBD1. V was clipped by 2 bases and J by 2 bases; unmatched bases: 6. This CDR3 has 15 amino acids. Germline CDR1 MNHNY, CDR2 SVGAGI (reference sequence).

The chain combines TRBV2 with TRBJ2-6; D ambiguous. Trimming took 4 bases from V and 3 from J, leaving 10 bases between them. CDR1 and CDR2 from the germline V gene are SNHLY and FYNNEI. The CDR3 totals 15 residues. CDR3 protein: CASSAQLFGANVLTF. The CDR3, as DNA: TGTGCCAGCAGTGCACAGTTGTTTGGGGCCAACGTCCTGACTTTC.

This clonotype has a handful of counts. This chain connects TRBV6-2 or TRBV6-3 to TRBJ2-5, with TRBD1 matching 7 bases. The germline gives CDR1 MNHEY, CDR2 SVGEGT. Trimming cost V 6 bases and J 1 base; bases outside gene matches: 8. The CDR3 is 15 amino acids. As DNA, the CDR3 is TGTGCCAGCAGACGAACAGGGGCCCGCCAAGAGACCCAGTACTTC. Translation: CASRRTGARQETQYF.

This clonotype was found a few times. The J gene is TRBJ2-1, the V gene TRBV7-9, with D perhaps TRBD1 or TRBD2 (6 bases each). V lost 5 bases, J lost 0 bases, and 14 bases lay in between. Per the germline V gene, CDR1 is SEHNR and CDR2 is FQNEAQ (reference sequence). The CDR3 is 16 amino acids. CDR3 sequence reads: CASSTAWGASYNEQFF. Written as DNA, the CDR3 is TGTGCCAGCAGCACCGCCTGGGGGGCCTCCTACAATGAGCAGTTCTTC.

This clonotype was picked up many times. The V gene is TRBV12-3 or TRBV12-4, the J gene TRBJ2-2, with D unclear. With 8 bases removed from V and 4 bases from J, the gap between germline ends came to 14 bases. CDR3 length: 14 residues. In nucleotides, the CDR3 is TGTGCCAGCGGCCCCTTTTCTCGCACCGGGGAGCTGTTTTTT. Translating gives CASGPFSRTGELFF.

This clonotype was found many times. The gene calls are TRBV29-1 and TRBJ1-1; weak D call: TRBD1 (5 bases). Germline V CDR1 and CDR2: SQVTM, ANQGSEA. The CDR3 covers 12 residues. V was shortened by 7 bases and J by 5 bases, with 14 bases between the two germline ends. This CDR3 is CSATGGRTEAFF. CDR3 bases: TGCAGCGCCACAGGAGGGAGGACTGAAGCTTTCTTT.

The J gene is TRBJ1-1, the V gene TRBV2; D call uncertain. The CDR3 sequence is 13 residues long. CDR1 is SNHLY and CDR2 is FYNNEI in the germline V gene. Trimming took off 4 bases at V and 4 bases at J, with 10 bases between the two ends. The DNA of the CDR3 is TGTGCCAGCAGTGGAGGTACGGGCACTGAAGCTTTCTTT. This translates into CASSGGTGTEAFF.

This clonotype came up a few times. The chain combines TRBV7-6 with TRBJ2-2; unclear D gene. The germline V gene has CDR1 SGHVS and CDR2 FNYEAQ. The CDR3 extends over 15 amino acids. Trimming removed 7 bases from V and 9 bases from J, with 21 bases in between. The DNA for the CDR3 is TGTGCCAGCACCCCCGATGGACGGTTCCAACGGGAGCTGTTTTTT. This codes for CASTPDGRFQRELFF.

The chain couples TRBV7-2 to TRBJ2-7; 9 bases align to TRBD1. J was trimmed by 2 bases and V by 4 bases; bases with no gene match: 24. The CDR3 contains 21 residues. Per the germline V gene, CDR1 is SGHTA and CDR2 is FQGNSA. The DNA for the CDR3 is TGTGCCAGCAGCTCCCCCGGAGGGGACAGGGCAGCCTTTTACCTTACCTACGAGCAGTACTTC. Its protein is CASSSPGGDRAAFYLTYEQYF. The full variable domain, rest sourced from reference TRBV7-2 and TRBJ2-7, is GAGVSQSPSNKVTEKGKDVELRCDPISGHTALYWYRQSLGQGLEFLIYFQGNSAPDKSGLPSDRFSAERTGGSVSTLTIQRTQQEDSAVYLCASSSPGGDRAAFYLTYEQYFGPGTRLTVT.

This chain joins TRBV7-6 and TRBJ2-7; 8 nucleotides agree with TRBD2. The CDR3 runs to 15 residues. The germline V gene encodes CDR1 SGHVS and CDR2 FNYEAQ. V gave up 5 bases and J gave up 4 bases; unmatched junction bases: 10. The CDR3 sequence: CASSQAGGAVYEQYF. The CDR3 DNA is TGTGCCAGCAGCCAGGCGGGGGGCGCAGTGTACGAGCAGTACTTC. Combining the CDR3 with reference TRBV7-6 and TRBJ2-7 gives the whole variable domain GAGVSQSPRYKVTKRGQDVALRCDPISGHVSLYWYRQALGQGPEFLTYFNYEAQQDKSGLPNDRFSAERPEGSISTLTIQRTEQRDSAMYRCASSQAGGAVYEQYFGPGTRLTVT.

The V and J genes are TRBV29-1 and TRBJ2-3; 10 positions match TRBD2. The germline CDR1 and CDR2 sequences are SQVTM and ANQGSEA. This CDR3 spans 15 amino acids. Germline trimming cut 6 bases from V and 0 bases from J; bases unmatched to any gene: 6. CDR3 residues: CSVQILAGSTDTQYF. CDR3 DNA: TGCAGCGTCCAAATACTAGCGGGGAGCACAGATACGCAGTATTTT.

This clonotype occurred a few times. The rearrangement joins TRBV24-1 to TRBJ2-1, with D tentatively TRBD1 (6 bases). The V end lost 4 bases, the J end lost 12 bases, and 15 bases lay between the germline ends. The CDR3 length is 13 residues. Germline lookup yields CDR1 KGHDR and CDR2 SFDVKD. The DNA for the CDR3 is TGTGCCACCAGTGACCTTGACAGGTCTGTGCAGTTCTTC. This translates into CATSDLDRSVQFF.

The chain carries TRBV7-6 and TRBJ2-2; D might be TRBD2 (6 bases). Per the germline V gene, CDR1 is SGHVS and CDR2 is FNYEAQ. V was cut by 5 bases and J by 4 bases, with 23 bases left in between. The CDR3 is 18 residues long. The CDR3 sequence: CASSPSPWRDGSTGELFF. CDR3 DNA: TGTGCCAGCAGCCCTTCGCCTTGGAGGGACGGTTCCACCGGGGAGCTGTTTTTT.

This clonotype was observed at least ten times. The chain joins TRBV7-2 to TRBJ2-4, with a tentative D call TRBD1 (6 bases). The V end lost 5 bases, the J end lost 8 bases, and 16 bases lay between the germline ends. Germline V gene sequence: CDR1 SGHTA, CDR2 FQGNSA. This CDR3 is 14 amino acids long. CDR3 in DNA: TGTGCCAGCAGCACACACACAGGGTATGACATTCAGTACTTC. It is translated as CASSTHTGYDIQYF.

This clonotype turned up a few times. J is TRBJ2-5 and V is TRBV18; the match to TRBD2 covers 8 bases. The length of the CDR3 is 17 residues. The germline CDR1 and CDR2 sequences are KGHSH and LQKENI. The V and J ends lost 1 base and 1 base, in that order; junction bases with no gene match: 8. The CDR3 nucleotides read TGTGCCAGCTCACCACGCTGGGCGGGGGGTCTCCAAGAGACCCAGTACTTC. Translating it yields CASSPRWAGGLQETQYF.

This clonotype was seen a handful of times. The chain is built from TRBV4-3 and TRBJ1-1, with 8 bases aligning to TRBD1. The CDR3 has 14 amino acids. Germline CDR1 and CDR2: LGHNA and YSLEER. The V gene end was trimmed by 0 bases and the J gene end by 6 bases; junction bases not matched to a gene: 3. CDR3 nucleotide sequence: TGCGCCAGCAGCCAAGAGACAGGGGAATCTGAAGCTTTCTTT. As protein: CASSQETGESEAFF.

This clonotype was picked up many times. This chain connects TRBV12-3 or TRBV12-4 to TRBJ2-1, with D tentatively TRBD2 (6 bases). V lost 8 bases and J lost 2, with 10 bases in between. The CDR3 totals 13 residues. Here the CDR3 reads CASRGGTYNEQFF. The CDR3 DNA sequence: TGTGCCAGCCGCGGCGGGACCTACAATGAGCAGTTCTTC.

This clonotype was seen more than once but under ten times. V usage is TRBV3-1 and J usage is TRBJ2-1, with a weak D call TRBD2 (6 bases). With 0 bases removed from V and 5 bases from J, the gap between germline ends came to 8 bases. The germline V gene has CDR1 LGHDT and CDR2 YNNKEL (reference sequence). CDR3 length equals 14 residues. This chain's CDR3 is CASSQEGLNNEQFF. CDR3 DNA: TGTGCCAGCAGCCAAGAGGGACTGAACAATGAGCAGTTCTTC.

CDR3 amino acids: CASSTGETF. The CDR3, as DNA: TGTGCCAGCAGCACCGGGGAGACCTTC. The chain combines TRBV21-1 with TRBJ1-2; the table's D call, TRBD1, has no DNA check behind it. TRBV21-1 counts as a pseudogene. The CDR3 extends over 9 amino acids.

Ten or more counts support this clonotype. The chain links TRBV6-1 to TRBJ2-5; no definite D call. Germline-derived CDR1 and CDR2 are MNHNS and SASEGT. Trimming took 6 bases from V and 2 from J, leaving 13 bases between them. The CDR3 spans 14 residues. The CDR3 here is CASRPTRSQETQYF. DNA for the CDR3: TGTGCCAGCAGGCCCACACGATCTCAAGAGACCCAGTACTTC.

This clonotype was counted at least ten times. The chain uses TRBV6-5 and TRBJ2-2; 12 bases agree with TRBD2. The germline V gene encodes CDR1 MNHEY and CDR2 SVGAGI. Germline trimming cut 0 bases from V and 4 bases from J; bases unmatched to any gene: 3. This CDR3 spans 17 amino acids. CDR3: CASSYSGLAGPTGELFF. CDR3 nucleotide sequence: TGTGCCAGCAGTTACTCGGGACTAGCGGGCCCCACCGGGGAGCTGTTTTTT.

In DNA form, the CDR3 reads TGCAGTGCTAGAGACTTCCGGGGGCGCAATGCTTTCTTT. Protein sequence: CSARDFRGRNAFF. V gene TRBV20-1 combines with J gene TRBJ1-1, with D maybe TRBD1 (6 bases). The CDR3 is 13 residues long. V shed 0 bases and J shed 11 bases, with 16 bases lying between them. From germline, CDR1 is DFQATT and CDR2 SNEGSKA (reference sequence).

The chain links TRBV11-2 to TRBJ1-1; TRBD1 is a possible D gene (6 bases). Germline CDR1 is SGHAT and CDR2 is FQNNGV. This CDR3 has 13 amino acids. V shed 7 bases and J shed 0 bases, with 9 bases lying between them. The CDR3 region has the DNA TGTGCCAGCACCCAGGGGATGAACACTGAAGCTTTCTTT. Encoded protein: CASTQGMNTEAFF.

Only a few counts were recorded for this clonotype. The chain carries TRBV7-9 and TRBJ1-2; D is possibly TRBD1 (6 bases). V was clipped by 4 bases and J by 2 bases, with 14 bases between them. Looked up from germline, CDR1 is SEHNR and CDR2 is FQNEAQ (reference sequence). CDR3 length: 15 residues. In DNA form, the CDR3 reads TGTGCCAGCAGCTCTACGACAGGTCCCAACTATGGCTACACCTTC. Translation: CASSSTTGPNYGYTF.